This TCR beta chain is from a study of blood T cell repertoires in COVID-19. In the study overall: There were acute and convalescent COVID-19 samples, and they came from the United States, Italy and Spain. T cells, B-cell-depleted T cells, or PBMCs provided the cDNA or gDNA that served as material.

Original processing notes: Amplification with reference gene primers provided the estimates of nucleated cell counts. Sequencing was performed with immunoSEQ multiplex PCR; in TCRdb, only in-frame clones are kept and a portion is missing. That table supplies the V and J calls and clone size; D and trimming were determined from the DNA. The sample holds around 200,000 clones, less than 90% seen once. V gave up 0 bases and J gave up 8 bases, with 10 bases separating them. This CDR3 has 13 amino acids. Germline values: CDR1 LGHDT, CDR2 YNNKEL (reference sequence). This clone was detected a few times. V usage is TRBV3-1 (or the pseudogene TRBV3-2) and J usage is TRBJ1-1; D might be TRBD1 (5 bases). The sequenced material came from peripheral blood. This TCR was recovered from a woman aged 40 to 50 with acute or convalescent COVID-19. CDR3 in amino acids: CASSQDGGEEAFF. CDR3 in DNA: TGTGCCAGCAGCCAAGACGGAGGGGAGGAAGCTTTCTTT.